What follows are 17 T cell receptor beta chains derived from one specimen sequenced in a study of blood T cell repertoires in COVID-19. The repertoire was sequenced with immunoSEQ multiplex PCR; TCRdb's copy has only in-frame clones and lacks some. The sample has about 65,000 clones, 70% to 90% seen once; the top ten hold about 15%. The specimen was peripheral blood. The receptors shown here come from a man older than 75 with acute or convalescent COVID-19.

The V gene is TRBV30, the J gene TRBJ1-1, with TRBD1 as a possible D gene (6 bases). V was trimmed by 5 bases and J by 7 bases, leaving 17 bases between them. The CDR3 is made up of 13 amino acids. Germline V lookup: CDR1 GTSNPN, CDR2 SVGIG (reference sequence). This chain's CDR3 is CAWETGELGEAFF. DNA for the CDR3: TGTGCCTGGGAGACAGGAGAATTGGGTGAAGCTTTCTTT.

The chain carries TRBV5-1 and TRBJ2-5; 8 nucleotides align to TRBD1. The CDR3 consists of 15 residues. V lost 4 bases and J lost 5; bases outside the gene matches: 10. Per the germline V gene, CDR1 is SGHRS and CDR2 is YFSETQ. CDR3 sequence: CASSGTGGFGETQYF. The DNA for the CDR3 is TGCGCCAGCAGCGGTACAGGGGGATTCGGGGAGACCCAGTACTTC.

This chain connects TRBV13 to TRBJ1-1; 10 nucleotides agree with TRBD1. The CDR3 runs to 16 residues. V shed 5 bases, J shed 7 bases, and the junction held 13 bases outside the gene matches. Germline CDR1 PRHDT, CDR2 FYEKMQ (reference sequence). In nucleotides, the CDR3 is TGTGCCAGCAGCGCAATTGGGACAGGGGACTTCTTTGAAGCTTTCTTT. Translation gives CASSAIGTGDFFEAFF.

The V gene is TRBV2, the J gene TRBJ2-7; D may be TRBD1 (6 bases). This CDR3 is 14 amino acids long. Germline V gene sequence: CDR1 SNHLY, CDR2 FYNNEI. V was cut by 6 bases and J by 0 bases, with 12 bases left in between. The CDR3 coding sequence is TGTGCCAGCAGAGGACAGACCCACTCCTACGAGCAGTACTTC. It translates to CASRGQTHSYEQYF.

As for this clone: Other DNA sequences in this sample translate to the same CDR3. The chain recombines TRBV29-1 with TRBJ1-1; D ambiguous. Germline V gene data show CDR1 as SQVTM and CDR2 as ANQGSEA. The CDR3 consists of 11 residues. The V gene lost 5 bases and the J gene lost 1 base, with 5 bases spanning the gap. The CDR3 region has the DNA TGCAGCGTTCGAGGGAACACTGAAGCTTTCTTT. Translating it yields CSVRGNTEAFF.

Here the CDR3 reads CASSEGQRNGDEQFF. The CDR3 region has the DNA TGTGCCAGCAGTGAGGGACAGAGAAACGGGGATGAGCAGTTCTTC. The chain carries TRBV2 and TRBJ2-1, with 7 bases identical to TRBD1. The CDR3 has 15 residues. The trim removed 3 bases at V and 8 bases at J, leaving 10 bases unmatched. Germline V gene lookup returns CDR1 SNHLY and CDR2 FYNNEI.

The DNA of the CDR3 is TGTGCCAGCAGCCATCAGAATCAGCCCCAGCATTTT. Its translation is CASSHQNQPQHF. The chain uses TRBV3-1 (or the pseudogene TRBV3-2) and TRBJ1-5; D is unresolved. The CDR3 consists of 12 residues. Trimming took off 3 bases at V and 4 bases at J, with 4 bases between the two ends. CDR1 is LGHDT, CDR2 YNNKEL, per germline (reference sequence).

The gene calls are TRBV7-9 and TRBJ2-7; D is uncertain. The germline gives CDR1 SEHNR, CDR2 FQNEAQ (reference sequence). This CDR3 contains 14 residues. Trimming took off 1 base at V and 2 bases at J, with 9 bases between the two ends. DNA for the CDR3: TGTGCCAGCAGCTTAGGGCCGTCCACCTACGAGCAGTACTTC. Translating it yields CASSLGPSTYEQYF.

The chain recombines TRBV19 with TRBJ1-5, with TRBD1 identical over 10 bases. With 7 bases clipped from V and 6 bases from J, the junction kept 12 bases outside the gene matches. Germline V gives CDR1 LNHDA, CDR2 SQIVND (reference sequence). The CDR3 loop spans 16 amino acids. The CDR3 DNA follows: TGTGCCAGTACCCCGGGGTTCGGGACAGGGGTTCAGCCCCAGCATTTT. Protein: CASTPGFGTGVQPQHF.

This chain joins TRBV18 and TRBJ2-6; tentatively, D is TRBD1 (5 bases). Germline V gives CDR1 KGHSH, CDR2 LQKENI. The V gene lost 1 base and the J gene lost 0 bases, with 10 bases spanning the gap. The CDR3 loop spans 17 amino acids. The CDR3 bases are TGTGCCAGCTCACCACGGACACAACTCTCTGGGGCCAACGTCCTGACTTTC. Protein product: CASSPRTQLSGANVLTF. Based on the CDR3 plus reference TRBV18 and TRBJ2-6, the full variable domain is NAGVMQNPRHLVRRRGQEARLRCSPMKGHSHVYWYRQLPEEGLKFMVYLQKENIIDESGMPKERFSAEFPKEGPSILRIQQVVRGDSAAYFCASSPRTQLSGANVLTFGAGSRLTVL.

Only a few counts were recorded for this clone. A read error may account for a junction end that differs from germline. This chain uses TRBV7-7 with TRBJ1-2, with 8 positions matching TRBD1. This CDR3 has 16 amino acids. Germline-derived CDR1 and CDR2 are SSHAT and FNYEAQ (reference sequence). This chain's CDR3 is CASSSPGGPANYGYTF. The CDR3 DNA reads TGTGCTAGCAGCTCTCCAGGGGGCCCGGCTAACTATGGCTACACCTTC.

The rearrangement uses TRBV7-9 and TRBJ1-2; D not certain. V lost 1 base, J lost 4 bases, and 19 bases lay in between. The germline V gene encodes CDR1 SEHNR and CDR2 FQNEAQ (reference sequence). The CDR3 covers 17 residues. CDR3 sequence (DNA): TGTGCCAGCAGCTTAGGAGCATCGGGAGGAGATCTCTATGGCTACACCTTC. Translated, it gives CASSLGASGGDLYGYTF.

The chain has TRBV5-1 and TRBJ1-2; 8 bases map to TRBD1. V was clipped by 1 base and J by 4 bases; unmatched bases: 12. Germline V gene sequence: CDR1 SGHRS, CDR2 YFSETQ. The CDR3 loop spans 17 amino acids. CDR3 residues: CASSLKFSPGGGYGYTF. The CDR3 DNA sequence: TGCGCCAGCAGCTTGAAATTTTCGCCAGGGGGCGGCTATGGCTACACCTTC.

The chain couples TRBV11-1 to TRBJ2-7, with a tentative D call TRBD1 (6 bases). This CDR3 spans 15 amino acids. V lost 4 bases to trimming and J lost 2 bases, with 15 bases between them. CDR1 and CDR2 from the germline V gene are SGHAT and FQDESV (reference sequence). The CDR3 loop reads CASSYGQRKTYEQYF. The CDR3 DNA sequence: TGTGCCAGCAGCTATGGACAGCGGAAAACCTACGAGCAGTACTTC.

The chain combines TRBV12-3 or TRBV12-4 with TRBJ1-1; unclear D gene. The length of the CDR3 is 13 residues. V was cut by 5 bases and J by 1 base, with 8 bases left in between. The CDR3 nucleotides read TGTGCCAGCAGTAGGACTCAGAACACTGAAGCTTTCTTT. The encoded protein is CASSRTQNTEAFF.

This clone has more than one count but fewer than ten. The genes are TRBV29-1 and TRBJ2-7; D uncertain. Per germline, CDR1 SQVTM and CDR2 ANQGSEA. The V gene lost 4 bases and the J gene lost 6 bases, with 13 bases spanning the gap. The CDR3 extends over 12 amino acids. The CDR3 nucleotides are TGCAGCGTTGTGTTCCTGGGCACCGAGCAGTACTTC. Translated: CSVVFLGTEQYF.

The gene calls are TRBV5-1 and TRBJ2-1; D gene unclear. The CDR3 spans 16 residues. CDR1 is SGHRS and CDR2 is YFSETQ in the germline V gene. Trimming took off 0 bases at V and 0 bases at J, with 10 bases between the two ends. The CDR3 bases are TGCGCCAGCAGCTTGGCCTGGCGGAGCTCCTACAATGAGCAGTTCTTC. This gives the protein CASSLAWRSSYNEQFF.